The 20 T cell receptor beta chains in this list originate from one sample, sequenced in a study of cytomegalovirus exposure and HLA in healthy donors listed by TCRdb under 2017. The library relied on the immunoSEQ multiplex PCR assay. For the multiplex PCR, a mixture combining 60 forward primers for TCR Vbeta segments and 13 reverse primers for TCR Jbeta segments was used. In TCRdb, the immuneACCESS table is reduced to in-frame sequences with V and J assigned. These tables do not hold every clone; where another copy was compared, an unresolved V gene accounts for under half, and the others remain unexplained. The table for this sample lists some 130,000 clones; over 75% of them were counted only once. The ten largest clones capture 4.2% of the sample. Material for sequencing was PBMCs. The source is a male donor in good health and CMV-seropositive.

The V call is TRBV7-8, the J call TRBJ1-6; D gene unclear. Trimming left V 1 base short and J 0 bases short, with 10 bases between. The CDR3 extends over 17 amino acids. Germline V gene lookup returns CDR1 SGHVS and CDR2 FQNEAQ. The DNA for the CDR3 is TGTGCCAGCAGCTTAGTTCGCGGGCACTCCTATAATTCACCCCTCCACTTT. Protein product: CASSLVRGHSYNSPLHF.

This clone has more than one count but fewer than ten. The rearrangement links TRBV27 to TRBJ1-4; unclear D gene. The CDR3 extends over 14 amino acids. V dropped 5 bases and J dropped 7 bases, with 14 bases sitting between them. Germline V CDR1 and CDR2: MNHEY, SMNVEV (reference sequence). The CDR3 reads CASSLTREGEKLFF. The CDR3, as DNA: TGTGCCAGCAGTCTGACACGAGAGGGTGAAAAACTGTTTTTT.

The V gene is TRBV7-2, the J gene TRBJ2-1; 8 bases are shared with TRBD2. CDR1 is SGHTA, CDR2 FQGNSA, per germline. There are 16 residues in the CDR3. Unmatched junction bases numbered 8, after V lost 3 bases and J lost 4 bases. The CDR3 loop is CASSFYSGEGYNEQFF. The CDR3 bases are TGTGCCAGCAGCTTCTATAGCGGGGAAGGGTACAATGAGCAGTTCTTC.

The V call is TRBV9, the J call TRBJ1-6, with D perhaps matching TRBD1 (6 bases). The germline gives CDR1 SGDLS, CDR2 YYNGEE. Trimming stripped 0 bases from V and 11 bases from J, with 12 bases between. This CDR3 contains 14 residues. CDR3 region: CASSVVQGGPPLHF. The CDR3, as DNA: TGTGCCAGCAGCGTAGTACAGGGCGGGCCACCCCTCCACTTT.

The CDR3: CASGQERQETQYF. The CDR3 nucleotides read TGTGCCAGCGGACAGGAACGGCAGGAGACCCAGTACTTC. The rearrangement uses TRBV2 and TRBJ2-5, with 7 bases matching TRBD1. The CDR3 covers 13 residues. Per germline, CDR1 SNHLY and CDR2 FYNNEI. The V gene end was trimmed by 8 bases and the J gene end by 5 bases; junction bases not matched to a gene: 8.

The chain's CDR3 is CASSQGSGSVTYEQYF. The DNA of the CDR3 is TGCGCCAGCAGCCAAGGTAGCGGGTCCGTAACCTACGAGCAGTACTTC. This rearrangement joins TRBV4-1 to TRBJ2-7, with 7 bases fitting TRBD2. This CDR3 is 16 amino acids long. Germline values: CDR1 MGHRA, CDR2 YSYEKL. Unmatched junction bases numbered 8, after V lost 1 base and J lost 2 bases.

This clone has a single count. V gene TRBV28 combines with J gene TRBJ2-7; no reliable D call. Between the trimmed V and J ends, which lost 2 bases and 2 bases, there was a span of 7 bases. The CDR3 extends over 13 amino acids. From germline, CDR1 is MDHEN and CDR2 SYDVKM. The CDR3 loop reads CASSLTETYEQYF. CDR3 DNA sequence: TGTGCCAGCAGTTTAACAGAGACCTACGAGCAGTACTTC. Drawing the rest from reference TRBV28 and TRBJ2-7, the complete variable domain is DVKVTQSSRYLVKRTGEKVFLECVQDMDHENMFWYRQDPGLGLRLIYFSYDVKMKEKGDIPEGYSVSREKKERFSLILESASTNQTSMYLCASSLTETYEQYFGPGTRLTVT.

The chain is built from TRBV5-4 and TRBJ1-1, with 7 bases aligning to TRBD1. CDR3 length: 15 amino acids. The germline V gene encodes CDR1 SGHNT and CDR2 YYREEE (reference sequence). The V gene end was trimmed by 4 bases and the J gene end by 1 base; junction bases not matched to a gene: 7. The CDR3, as DNA: TGTGCCAGCAGCCCCCCGACAGGGCGGAACACTGAAGCTTTCTTT. Residues: CASSPPTGRNTEAFF.

As to this clone: The junction and the germline gene differ at one end; a read error may be behind it. Other DNA sequences in this specimen translate into the identical CDR3. This chain joins TRBV6-1 and TRBJ2-7; 11 bases are shared with TRBD2. This CDR3 region has 15 residues. Germline-derived CDR1 and CDR2 are MNHNS and SASEGT. The CDR3 DNA is TGTGCCAGCAGCGAAGGACTAGCGGGTATCTACGAGCAGTACTTC. Its protein product is CASSEGLAGIYEQYF.

The J gene is TRBJ1-1, the V gene TRBV19; D uncertain. Germline V gene data show CDR1 as LNHDA and CDR2 as SQIVND (reference sequence). CDR3 size: 13 residues. Trimming took off 3 bases at V and 1 base at J, with 6 bases between the two ends. CDR3 loop: CASSINRNTEAFF. In DNA, the CDR3 is TGTGCCAGTAGTATCAACAGGAACACTGAAGCTTTCTTT.

This chain joins TRBV18 and TRBJ2-4; no clear D gene. CDR1 and CDR2 (germline): KGHSH, LQKENI. The V end lost 3 bases, the J end lost 8 bases, and 11 bases lay between the germline ends. This CDR3 spans 13 amino acids. The CDR3 DNA is TGTGCCAGCTCACCTTACGGCGGAGACATTCAGTACTTC. Its translation is CASSPYGGDIQYF.

V is TRBV9 and J is TRBJ1-1, with unresolved D. Germline V gene sequence: CDR1 SGDLS, CDR2 YYNGEE. This CDR3 comprises 11 residues. Trimming left V 4 bases short and J 5 bases short, with 6 bases between. In DNA form, the CDR3 reads TGTGCCAGCAGCCAGGCAACTGAAGCTTTCTTT. As protein: CASSQATEAFF.

This clone was seen a handful of times. The rearrangement uses TRBV9 and TRBJ2-1; TRBD2 matches 13 bases. The germline gives CDR1 SGDLS, CDR2 YYNGEE. The CDR3 has 17 residues. V shed 0 bases, J shed 7 bases, and the junction held 7 bases outside the gene matches. The CDR3 DNA follows: TGTGCCAGCAGCGTAGTAGGACTAGCGGGAGTAGAGAATGAGCAGTTCTTC. This sequence encodes CASSVVGLAGVENEQFF.

This clone was found a few times. The CDR3 nucleotides read TGTGCCAGCAGCCAAGATGCCAGTCTGGCCTCCTACGAGCAGTACTTC. Its translation: CASSQDASLASYEQYF. The chain couples TRBV4-2 to TRBJ2-7, with unresolved D. V lost 0 bases, J lost 0 bases, and 12 bases lay in between. In germline, CDR1 is LGHNA, CDR2 YNFKEQ. The CDR3 runs 16 residues.

The chain joins TRBV4-1 to TRBJ2-1; TRBD1 matches 11 bases. The CDR3 sequence is 15 residues long. Trimming at V came to 2 bases and at J to 8 bases, leaving 5 bases not matched to a gene. Germline V gene sequence: CDR1 MGHRA, CDR2 YSYEKL. The CDR3 reads CASSQWDRGFDEQFF. The DNA of the CDR3 is TGCGCCAGCAGCCAATGGGACAGGGGGTTCGATGAGCAGTTCTTC.

The rearrangement joins TRBV6-6 to TRBJ2-5; 8 positions agree with TRBD1. With 4 bases clipped from V and 1 base from J, the junction kept 5 bases outside the gene matches. Germline V CDR1 and CDR2: MNHNY, SVGAGI (reference sequence). The CDR3 is 15 residues long. The CDR3 is CASSFPGTGQETQYF. The CDR3 bases are TGTGCCAGCAGTTTCCCCGGGACAGGCCAAGAGACCCAGTACTTC.

This chain's CDR3 is CASSLRGTANYGYTF. CDR3 bases: TGTGCCAGCAGCCTCCGGGGGACAGCAAACTATGGCTACACCTTC. The V gene is TRBV11-1, the J gene TRBJ1-2, with 7 nucleotides matching TRBD1. Germline V CDR1 and CDR2: SGHAT, FQDESV (reference sequence). Trimming removed 5 bases from V and 2 bases from J; junction bases left unmatched: 8. The CDR3 runs to 15 residues.

In its sample, this clone was seen a few times. The chain employs TRBV6-1 and TRBJ1-4, with D unresolved. Deletions cut 7 bases from V and 8 bases from J, with 11 bases between. Germline V gene data show CDR1 as MNHNS and CDR2 as SASEGT. This CDR3 comprises 12 residues. CDR3 amino acids: CASTPTDEKLFF. DNA for the CDR3: TGTGCCAGCACTCCTACAGACGAAAAACTGTTTTTT.

CDR3 coding DNA: TGTGCCAGTTCCGTGGGGGGGAGCAATCAGCCCCAGCATTTT. Protein: CASSVGGSNQPQHF. The V gene is TRBV19, the J gene TRBJ1-5; D perhaps matches TRBD1 (5 bases). This CDR3 has 14 amino acids. The V gene lost 8 bases and the J gene lost 1 base, with 12 bases spanning the gap. Germline V gene lookup returns CDR1 LNHDA and CDR2 SQIVND (reference sequence).

This clone appeared a few times. V and J are TRBV29-1 and TRBJ1-1; 10 bases are a match to TRBD1. V dropped 3 bases and J dropped 6; count of bases not matched to a gene: 7. This CDR3 has 14 amino acids. Germline V gives CDR1 SQVTM, CDR2 ANQGSEA. CDR3 sequence reads: CSVESRDRGAEAFF. CDR3 DNA sequence: TGCAGCGTTGAGTCCCGGGACAGGGGAGCTGAAGCTTTCTTT.